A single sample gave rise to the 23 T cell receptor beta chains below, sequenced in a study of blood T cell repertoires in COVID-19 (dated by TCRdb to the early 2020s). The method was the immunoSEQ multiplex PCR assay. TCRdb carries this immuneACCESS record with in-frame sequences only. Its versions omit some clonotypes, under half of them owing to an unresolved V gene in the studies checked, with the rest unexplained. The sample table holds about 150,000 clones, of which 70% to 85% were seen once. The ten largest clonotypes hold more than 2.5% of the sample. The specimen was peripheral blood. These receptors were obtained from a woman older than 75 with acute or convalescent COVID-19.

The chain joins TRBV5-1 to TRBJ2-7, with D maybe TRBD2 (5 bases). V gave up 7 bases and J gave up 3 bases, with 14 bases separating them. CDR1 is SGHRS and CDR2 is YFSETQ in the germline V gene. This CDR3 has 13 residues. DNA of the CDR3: TGCGCCAGCGGAAAGAGCGAGGGCTACGAGCAGTACTTC. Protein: CASGKSEGYEQYF.

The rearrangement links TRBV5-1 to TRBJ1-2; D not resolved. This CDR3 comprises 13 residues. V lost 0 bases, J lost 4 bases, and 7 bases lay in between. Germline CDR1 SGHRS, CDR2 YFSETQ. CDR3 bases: TGCGCCAGCAGCTTGGGGCAAGTCTATGGCTACACCTTC. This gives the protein CASSLGQVYGYTF.

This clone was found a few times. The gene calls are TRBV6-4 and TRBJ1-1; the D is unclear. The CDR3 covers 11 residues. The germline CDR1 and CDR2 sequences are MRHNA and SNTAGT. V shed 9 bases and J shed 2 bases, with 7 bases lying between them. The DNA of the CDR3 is TGTGCCAGTCGCACTAACACTGAAGCTTTCTTT. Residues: CASRTNTEAFF.

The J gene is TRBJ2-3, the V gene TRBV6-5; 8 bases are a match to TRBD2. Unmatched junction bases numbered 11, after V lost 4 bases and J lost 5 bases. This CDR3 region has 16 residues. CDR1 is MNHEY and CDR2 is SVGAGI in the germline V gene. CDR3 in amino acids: CASSFFHSGGVDTQYF. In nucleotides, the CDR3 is TGTGCCAGCAGTTTTTTTCACAGCGGGGGTGTAGATACGCAGTATTTT.

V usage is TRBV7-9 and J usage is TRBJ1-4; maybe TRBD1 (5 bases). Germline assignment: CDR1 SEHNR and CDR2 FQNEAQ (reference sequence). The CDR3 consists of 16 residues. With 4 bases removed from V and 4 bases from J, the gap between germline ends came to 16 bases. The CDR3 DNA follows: TGTGCCAGCAGCTCGTATGGGGCGCAAGTTAATGAAAAACTGTTTTTT. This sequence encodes CASSSYGAQVNEKLFF.

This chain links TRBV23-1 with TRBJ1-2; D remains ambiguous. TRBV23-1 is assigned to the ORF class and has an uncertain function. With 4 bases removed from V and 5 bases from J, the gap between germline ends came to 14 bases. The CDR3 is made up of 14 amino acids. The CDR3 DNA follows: TGCGCCAGCAGTCGACCGGAGGCCGCTTATGGCTACACCTTC. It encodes CASSRPEAAYGYTF.

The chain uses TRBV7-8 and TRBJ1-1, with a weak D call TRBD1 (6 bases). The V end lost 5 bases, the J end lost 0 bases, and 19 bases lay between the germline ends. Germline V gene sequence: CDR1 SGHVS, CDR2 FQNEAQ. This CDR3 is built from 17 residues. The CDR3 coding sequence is TGTGCCAGCAGCCTCGGGGGGCAGGGACTCATGAACACTGAAGCTTTCTTT. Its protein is CASSLGGQGLMNTEAFF.

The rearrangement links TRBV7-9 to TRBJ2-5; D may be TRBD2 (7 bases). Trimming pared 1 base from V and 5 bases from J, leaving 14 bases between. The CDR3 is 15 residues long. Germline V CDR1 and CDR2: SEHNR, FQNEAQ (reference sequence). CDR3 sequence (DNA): TGTGCCAGCAGCTTAGAGGGGGGGCGCGGGGAGACCCAGTACTTC. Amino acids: CASSLEGGRGETQYF.

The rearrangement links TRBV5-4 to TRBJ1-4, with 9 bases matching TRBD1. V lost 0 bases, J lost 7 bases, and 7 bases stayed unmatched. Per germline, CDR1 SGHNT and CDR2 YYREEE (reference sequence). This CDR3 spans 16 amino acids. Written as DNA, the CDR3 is TGTGCCAGCAGCTTGGCCGGGGGGACAGGGCGTGAAAAACTGTTTTTT. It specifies CASSLAGGTGREKLFF.

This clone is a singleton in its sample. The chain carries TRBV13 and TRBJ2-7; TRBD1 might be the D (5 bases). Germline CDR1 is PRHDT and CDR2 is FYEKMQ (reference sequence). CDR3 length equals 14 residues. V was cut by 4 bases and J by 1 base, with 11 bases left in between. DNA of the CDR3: TGTGCCAGCAGCTCGACAGAGCTTTCCTACGAGCAGTACTTC. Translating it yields CASSSTELSYEQYF.

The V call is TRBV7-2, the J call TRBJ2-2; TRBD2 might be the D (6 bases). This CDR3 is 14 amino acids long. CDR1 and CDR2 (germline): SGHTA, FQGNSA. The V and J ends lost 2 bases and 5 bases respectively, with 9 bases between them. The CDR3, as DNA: TGTGCCAGCAGCTTAACGGGGGTTACCGGGGAGCTGTTTTTT. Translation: CASSLTGVTGELFF.

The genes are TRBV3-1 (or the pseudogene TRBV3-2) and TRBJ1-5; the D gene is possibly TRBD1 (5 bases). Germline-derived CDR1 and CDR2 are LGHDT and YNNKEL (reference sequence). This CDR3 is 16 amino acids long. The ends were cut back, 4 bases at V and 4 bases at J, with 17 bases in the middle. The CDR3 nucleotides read TGTGCCAGCAGCCCCCAGGCAGGGTCCCATAATCAGCCCCAGCATTTT. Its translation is CASSPQAGSHNQPQHF.

The CDR3 protein is CASSSLPWTTGILSYEQYF. CDR3 sequence (DNA): TGTGCCAGCAGCTCTCTCCCCTGGACCACAGGGATCCTCTCCTACGAGCAGTACTTC. The V and J genes are TRBV7-8 and TRBJ2-7, with a tentative D call TRBD1 (6 bases). The CDR3 is 19 amino acids. Germline CDR1 is SGHVS and CDR2 is FQNEAQ. The V end was cut by 4 bases, the J end by 0 bases, with 25 bases between.

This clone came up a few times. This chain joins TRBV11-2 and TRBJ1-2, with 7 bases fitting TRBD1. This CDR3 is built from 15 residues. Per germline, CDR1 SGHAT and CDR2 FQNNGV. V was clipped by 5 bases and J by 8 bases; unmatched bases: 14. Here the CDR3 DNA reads TGTGCCAGCAGCCCAATACAGGGGTTGGGTGCAGGCTACACCTTC. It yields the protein CASSPIQGLGAGYTF.

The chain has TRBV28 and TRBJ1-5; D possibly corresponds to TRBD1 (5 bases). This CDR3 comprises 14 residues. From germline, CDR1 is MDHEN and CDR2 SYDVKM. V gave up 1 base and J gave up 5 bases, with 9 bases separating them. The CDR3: CASSLSRVDQPQHF. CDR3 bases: TGTGCCAGCAGTTTATCCAGGGTTGATCAGCCCCAGCATTTT.

CDR3 amino acids: CASSVGQQLNSPLHF. CDR3 DNA: TGTGCCAGCAGCGTAGGACAGCAACTTAATTCACCCCTCCACTTT. This chain uses TRBV9 with TRBJ1-6; weak D call: TRBD1 (5 bases). V dropped 0 bases and J dropped 6 bases, with 10 bases sitting between them. Germline-derived CDR1 and CDR2 are SGDLS and YYNGEE. CDR3 size: 15 residues.

The CDR3 reads CASSGGTGGKNTQYF. The CDR3 nucleotides read TGTGCCAGCAGCGGGGGGACAGGGGGCAAGAATACGCAGTATTTT. The chain joins TRBV9 to TRBJ2-3, with 12 bases matching TRBD1. The CDR3 consists of 15 residues. Germline V gene sequence: CDR1 SGDLS, CDR2 YYNGEE. The ends lost 3 bases at V and 7 bases at J; junction bases unmatched: 6.

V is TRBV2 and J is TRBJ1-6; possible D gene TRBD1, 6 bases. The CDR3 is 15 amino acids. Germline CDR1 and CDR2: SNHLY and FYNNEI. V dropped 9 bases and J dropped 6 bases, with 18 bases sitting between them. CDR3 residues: CARGGTGRVNSPLHF. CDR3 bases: TGTGCCAGGGGGGGCACAGGGAGGGTTAATTCACCCCTCCACTTT.

The CDR3, as DNA: TGCGCCAGCAGCCAAGATGGCCGGACAGGGGGATCCTATGGCTACACCTTC. Translation: CASSQDGRTGGSYGYTF. The chain employs TRBV4-1 and TRBJ1-2; 10 positions match TRBD1. The V and J ends lost 0 bases and 4 bases, in that order; junction bases with no gene match: 8. The CDR3 totals 17 residues. In germline, CDR1 is MGHRA, CDR2 YSYEKL.

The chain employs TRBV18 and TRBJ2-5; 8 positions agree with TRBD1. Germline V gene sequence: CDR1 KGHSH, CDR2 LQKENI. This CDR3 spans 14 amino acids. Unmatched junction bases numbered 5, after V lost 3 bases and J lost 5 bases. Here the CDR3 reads CASSPGQAPETQYF. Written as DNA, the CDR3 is TGTGCCAGCTCACCGGGACAGGCCCCCGAGACCCAGTACTTC.

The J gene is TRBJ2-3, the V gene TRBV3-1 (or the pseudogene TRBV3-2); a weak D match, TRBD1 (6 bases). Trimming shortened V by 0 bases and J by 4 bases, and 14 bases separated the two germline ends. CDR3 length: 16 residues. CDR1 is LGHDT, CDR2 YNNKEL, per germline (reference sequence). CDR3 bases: TGTGCCAGCAGCCAAGATTTTGGGACAAGAGCAGATACGCAGTATTTT. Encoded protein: CASSQDFGTRADTQYF.

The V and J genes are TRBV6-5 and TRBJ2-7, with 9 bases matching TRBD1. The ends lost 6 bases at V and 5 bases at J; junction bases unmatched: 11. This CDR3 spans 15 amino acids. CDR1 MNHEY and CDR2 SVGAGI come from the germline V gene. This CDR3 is CASREGQGFKDEQYF. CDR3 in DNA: TGTGCCAGCAGGGAGGGACAGGGCTTTAAGGACGAGCAGTACTTC.

The DNA of the CDR3 is TGTGCCAGCCCGGGGGAGGGCGACACTGAAGCTTTCTTT. Protein sequence: CASPGEGDTEAFF. The chain recombines TRBV2 with TRBJ1-1, with D possibly matching TRBD1 (5 bases). V lost 8 bases and J lost 3, with 13 bases in between. CDR1 SNHLY and CDR2 FYNNEI come from the germline V gene. There are 13 residues in the CDR3.